This entry describes one T cell receptor (beta chain). Its antigen is currently unknown. Other DNA sequences within the sample encode an identical CDR3. Produced via immunoSEQ multiplex PCR; TCRdb's table is partial and in-frame only. The profile shows some 2,500,000 clones, under 95% of them singletons. The data are from a study of shared clonotypes between healthy human individuals. Overall study results and limits: Incompleteness in sorted-subset sequencing, despite large depth, was shown by rarefaction.

The sequenced material came from naive CD4+ T cells from PBMCs. Subset in this sample: CD45RA+ positively selected. The sequence came from a man between 18 and 29 years old in good health. Some clones in this sample may be carry-over from other donors' samples.

The CDR3 region is CASSLGANTGELFF. Written as DNA, the CDR3 is TGCGCCAGCAGCTTGGGTGCGAACACCGGGGAGCTGTTTTTT. The rearrangement joins TRBV5-1 to TRBJ2-2; no reliable D call. The ends were cut back, 0 bases at V and 0 bases at J, with 3 bases in the middle. Germline V gene lookup returns CDR1 SGHRS and CDR2 YFSETQ. This CDR3 region has 14 residues. Full variable domain (remainder filled in from reference TRBV5-1 and TRBJ2-2): KAGVTQTPRYLIKTRGQQVTLSCSPISGHRSVSWYQQTPGQGLQFLFEYFSETQRNKGNFPGRFSGRQFSNSRSEMNVSTLELGDSALYLCASSLGANTGELFFGEGSRLTVL.